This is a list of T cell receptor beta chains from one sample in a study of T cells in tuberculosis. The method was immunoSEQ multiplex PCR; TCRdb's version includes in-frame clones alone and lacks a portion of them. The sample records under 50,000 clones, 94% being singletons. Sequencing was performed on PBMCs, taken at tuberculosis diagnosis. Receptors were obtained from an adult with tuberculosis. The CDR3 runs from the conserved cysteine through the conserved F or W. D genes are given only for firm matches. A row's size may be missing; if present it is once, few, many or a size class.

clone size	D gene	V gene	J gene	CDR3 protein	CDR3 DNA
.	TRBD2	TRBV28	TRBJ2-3	CASSQTSESTDTQYF	TGTGCCAGCAGTCAAACTAGCGAGTCCACAGATACGCAGTATTTT
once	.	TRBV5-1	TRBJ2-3	CASSLQFTDTQYF	TGCGCCAGCAGCCTGCAGTTCACAGATACGCAGTATTTT
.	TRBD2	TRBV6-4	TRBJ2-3	CASSVGGGTDTQYF	TGTGCCAGCAGTGTCGGGGGGGGGACAGATACGCAGTATTTT
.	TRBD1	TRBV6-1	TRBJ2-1	CASSRTGLGGNEQFF	TGTGCCAGCTCAAGGACAGGGTTAGGCGGGAATGAGCAGTTCTTC
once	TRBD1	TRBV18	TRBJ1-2	CASSPGQGFNGYTF	TGTGCCAGCTCACCGGGACAGGGTTTTAATGGCTACACCTTC
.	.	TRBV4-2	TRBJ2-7	CASSQDQGSYEQYF	TGTGCCAGCAGCCAAGATCAGGGCTCCTACGAGCAGTACTTC
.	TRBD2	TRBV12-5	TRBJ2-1	CASGLVLRGGNEQFF	TGTGCTAGTGGTTTGGTCCTACGCGGGGGGAATGAGCAGTTCTTC
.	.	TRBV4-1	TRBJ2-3	CASSQESRVDTQYF	TGCGCCAGCAGCCAAGAGAGTAGAGTAGATACGCAGTATTTT
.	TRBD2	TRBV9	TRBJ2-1	CASSVGDSGGRFF	TGTGCCAGCAGCGTAGGGGATAGCGGGGGACGTTTCTTC
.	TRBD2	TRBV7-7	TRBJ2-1	CASSLTGGAGQQFF	TGTGCCAGCAGCTTAACCGGGGGGGCCGGACAGCAGTTCTTC
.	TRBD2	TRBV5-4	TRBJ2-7	CASSPGTSGGTTYEQYF	TGTGCCAGCAGCCCCGGGACTAGCGGGGGGACTACCTACGAGCAGTACTTC
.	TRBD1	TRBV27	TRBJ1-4	CASSHFGQGKNEKLFF	TGTGCCAGCAGTCATTTCGGACAGGGAAAAAATGAAAAACTGTTTTTT
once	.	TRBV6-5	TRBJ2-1	CASSYNPELGEQFF	TGTGCCAGCAGTTACAATCCGGAGCTTGGTGAGCAGTTCTTC
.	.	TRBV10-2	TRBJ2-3	CASSVAQSQYF	TGCGCCAGCAGTGTTGCTCAGTCGCAGTATTTT
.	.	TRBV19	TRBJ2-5	CASSISGNQETQYF	TGTGCCAGTAGTATCTCGGGGAACCAAGAGACCCAGTACTTC